This T cell receptor (beta chain) is drawn from a study of T cells in Graves' hyperthyroidism and ophthalmopathy (dated by TCRdb to the late 2010s). For context, the study as a whole: Peripheral blood was collected at initial diagnosis, before any treatment. To identify distinguishing TCR V-J signatures, a discovery cohort of some 100 patients was used, comprising 43 with Graves' ophthalmopathy and around 57 with stable Graves' hyperthyroidism. An independent validation cohort of 18 to 20 hyperthyroidism patients and approximately 15 patients who later progressed to ophthalmopathy tested prospective prediction of ophthalmopathy. For training and testing, the roughly 97 patients in the discovery cohort were randomly divided in a 7:3 ratio. In about 6 Graves' hyperthyroidism patients, the study also compared T-cell repertoires from thyroid tissue with T-cell repertoires from blood. Once sampling was done, hyperthyroidism patients were given methimazole at a starting dose of 30 mg daily, whereas ophthalmopathy patients were given high-dose intravenous methylprednisolone. According to the paper, TCR Vbeta CDR3 sequencing was carried out on more than 120 peripheral blood samples, which came from more than 40 ophthalmopathy, under 85 hyperthyroidism and approximately 17 progressor patients.

Amplification of TCR beta CDR3 regions was carried out from RNA transcripts. The TCR CDR3 was subjected to a first round of RT-PCR using the HTBI primer set and the Qiagen OneStep RT-PCR kit. The libraries were constructed in a second round of multiplex PCR and then size-selected and purified. The libraries were sequenced on an Illumina HiSeq2000 using paired-end 100 bp reads. The authors' pipeline ran thus. SOAPnuke was used to process the raw data, with reads discarded if the reads contained adapters or uncalled bases, had a mean Phred below 15, or lacked an exact constant-primer or identifier match. High-quality paired reads were merged with COPE v1.2.5, and unique nucleotide sequences were defined as clonotypes. MiTCR v1.1 was used to align the clonotypes against IMGT TRBV, TRBD and TRBJ reference segments. Analysis was restricted to V-J combinations with a frequency above 0.0001, which covered 99% to 99.2% of repertoires. The TCS score was defined as the ratio of F50 (clonal expansion) to E x V (chaos), calculated using BLOSUM62-based TCRdist between CDR3 peptides within each V-J. Welch's t-statistics and random forest reduced 450 to 600 V-J features to roughly 13, which were used in a naive Bayes classifier (R e1071). Through fastp at Q25 and MiXCR, TCRdb rebuilt clones from the public reads, retaining in-frame beta chains. For every CDR3 protein sequence, its rows merge into one entry that carries the most common genes and DNA. TCRdb's processing, not the authors', yielded these V and J calls. The sample table contains about 600,000 distinct CDR3 sequences; only one count was recorded for roughly 16% of them. Around 3.5% of the sample lies in the top ten.

The CDR3 contains 12 residues, cysteine and phenylalanine counted. Only the CDR3 DNA is retained, 36 bases long and in frame from the first base. As encoded in the germline V gene (reference sequence), CDR1 is LGHDT while CDR2 is YNNKEL. The junction shows trimming of 3 bases on V and 8 bases on J, plus 11 bases between the germline ends. What the authors observed across the whole study: A 13 V-J signature model separated ophthalmopathy from stable hyperthyroidism, with roughly 88% sensitivity and roughly 81% specificity in cross-validation and 80%/75% in testing. In validation, progression to ophthalmopathy was predicted by the model with almost 71% sensitivity and just over 72% specificity, a median of 6.5 months before onset. Sample size was not statistically predetermined, and investigators were not blinded to group allocation. Blood samples also contained most of the expanded thyroid clonotypes (frequency above 0.001), which suggests that blood repertoires may reflect thyroid immune responses.

This clonotype was seen a handful of times. The antigen this receptor binds is unknown. The record has no base qualities; no much larger clone is one base away. Moderately to severely active disease, a Clinical Activity Score of at least 3, a NOSPECS grade of at least 4, and a duration under 3 months were present in ophthalmopathy patients. The study excluded patients with uncontrolled infections, other autoimmune diseases, pregnancy or lactation. Clinical symptoms, serum thyroxine and TRAb, thyroid ultrasound, and orbital computed tomography formed the basis for the diagnoses. PBMCs were separated from approximately 10 ml of fresh peripheral blood using Ficoll-Paque density gradient centrifugation. Total RNA was extracted with Trizol reagent, and quality was checked on an Agilent 2100 Bioanalyzer.

The sequencing sample was made of blood. The TCR comes from a woman between 35 and 50 years old with Graves' ophthalmopathy. The V and J genes are TRBV3-1 and TRBJ2-7; a tentative D match to TRBD2 spans 5 bases. The DNA sequence follows: TGTGCCAGCAGCCAGGCCCGGGGTAAGCAGTACTTC. Its protein is CASSQARGKQYF.